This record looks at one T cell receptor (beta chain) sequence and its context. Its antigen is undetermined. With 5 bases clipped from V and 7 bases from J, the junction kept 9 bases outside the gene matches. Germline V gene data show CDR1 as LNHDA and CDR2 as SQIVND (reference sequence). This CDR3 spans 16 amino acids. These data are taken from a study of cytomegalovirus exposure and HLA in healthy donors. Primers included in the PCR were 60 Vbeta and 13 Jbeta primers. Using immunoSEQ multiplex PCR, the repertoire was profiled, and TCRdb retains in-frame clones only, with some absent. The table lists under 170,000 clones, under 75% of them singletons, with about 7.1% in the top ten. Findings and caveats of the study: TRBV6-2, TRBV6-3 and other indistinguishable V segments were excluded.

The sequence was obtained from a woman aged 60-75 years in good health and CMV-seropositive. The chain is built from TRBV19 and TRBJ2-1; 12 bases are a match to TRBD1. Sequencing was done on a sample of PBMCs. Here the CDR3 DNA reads TGTGCCAGTAGTTCCTCCGGGACAGGGGGCCGGAATGAGCAGTTCTTC. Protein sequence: CASSSSGTGGRNEQFF. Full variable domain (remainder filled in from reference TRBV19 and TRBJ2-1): DGGITQSPKYLFRKEGQNVTLSCEQNLNHDAMYWYRQDPGQGLRLIYYSQIVNDFQKGDIAEGYSVSREKKESFPLTVTSAQKNPTAFYLCASSSSGTGGRNEQFFGPGTRLTVL.